This TCR beta chain was identified during a study of regulatory T cells in long-lasting Graves disease. Researchers made TCR beta libraries by using iRepertoire HTBI primers and running Arm-PCR on CDR3 regions. As handled by the study authors: Samples revealed approximately 67 TRBV and around 13 TRBJ segments. TCRdb analysed the multiplex PCR reads with MiXCR anew, one entry per CDR3 protein. These V and J calls rely on TCRdb rather than the paper's analysis. The sample lists 450,000 to 600,000 distinct CDR3 sequences; 15% to 20% were seen once. CDR3 size: 17 residues. CDR1 is LGHDT, CDR2 YNNKEL, per germline (reference sequence). V was pared by 4 bases and J by 4 bases, with 10 bases of the junction left unmatched. There are many counts of this clonotype. As for time point: newly diagnosed GD, antithyroid drugs for less than 3 months. Isolated PBMC RNA provided the starting material for the TCR library.

Another study also made use of these data, one on T cells in Graves' hyperthyroidism and ophthalmopathy. That publication notes: The model's output predicted ophthalmopathy at a median of 6.5 months prior to onset.

This clonotype was obtained from a middle-aged man with Graves disease. The sequenced sample was peripheral blood mononuclear cells (PBMCs), obtained at new diagnosis, from a patient treated with antithyroid drugs. The chain carries TRBV3-1 and TRBJ2-3, with 11 positions matching TRBD2. CDR3 region: CASSPGVSGRAADTQYF. As DNA, the CDR3 is TGTGCCAGCAGCCCTGGGGTTAGCGGGAGGGCTGCAGATACGCAGTATTTT.